The rows below give T cell receptor beta chains drawn from one sample of a study of blood T cell repertoires in COVID-19. Sequencing used immunoSEQ multiplex PCR; TCRdb keeps in-frame clones, though not all of them. This table has about 85,000 clones, around 90% appearing once. The specimen was peripheral blood. These receptors were taken from a woman older than 75 with active or convalescent COVID-19. CDR3s include the opening cysteine and the closing phenylalanine or tryptophan. Each record gives: clone size, V gene, J gene, D gene, CDR3 protein, CDR3 DNA. A D gene is named only where the DNA matches it firmly. The size of a clone is reported for some rows only, either as once, few or many, or as a class for expanded clones.

>.|TRBV6-5|TRBJ1-1|TRBD1
CASRGPQGMGTEAFF
TGTGCCAGCAGGGGCCCACAGGGGATGGGCACTGAAGCTTTCTTT
>once|TRBV6-6|TRBJ2-5|.
CASSRFSGTPEETQYF
TGTGCCAGCAGTCGATTTTCCGGGACACCAGAAGAGACCCAGTACTTC
>.|TRBV27|TRBJ2-3|TRBD2
CASSLALAVVNTQYF
TGTGCCAGCAGTTTGGCACTAGCGGTTGTAAATACGCAGTATTTT
>.|TRBV28|TRBJ1-5|TRBD1
CASSLSGGKRLSNQPQHF
TGTGCCAGCAGTCTTTCAGGGGGCAAGAGGTTAAGCAATCAGCCCCAGCATTTT
>.|TRBV10-3|TRBJ2-1|TRBD2
CAISGLAGVYNEQFF
TGTGCCATCAGTGGACTAGCGGGAGTCTACAATGAGCAGTTCTTC
>.|TRBV9|TRBJ2-3|TRBD2
CASSASRGGLAGDTQYF
TGTGCCAGCAGCGCCTCTAGAGGGGGACTAGCGGGAGATACGCAGTATTTT
>.|TRBV13|TRBJ2-7|.
CASSARPTSSAPLTYEQYF
TGTGCCAGCAGCGCCCGACCGACTAGTTCCGCCCCCCTTACCTACGAGCAGTACTTC
>.|TRBV2|TRBJ1-1|.
CASNSAGRLAEAFF
TGTGCCAGCAACTCGGCAGGGCGGTTGGCTGAAGCTTTCTTT
>.|TRBV28|TRBJ2-1|TRBD2
CASSLHGRDPNEQFF
TGTGCCAGCAGTTTACACGGGAGGGACCCCAATGAGCAGTTCTTC
>.|TRBV18|TRBJ1-4|TRBD1
CASSPAGTAYEKLFF
TGTGCCAGCTCACCCGCCGGGACAGCGTATGAAAAACTGTTTTTT
>.|TRBV10-2|TRBJ2-5|.
CASSNQRVETQYF
TGCGCCAGCAGTAACCAGAGGGTGGAGACCCAGTACTTC
>.|TRBV6-6|TRBJ1-2|TRBD1
CASWPGGVSYGYTF
TGTGCCAGCTGGCCAGGGGGCGTGAGCTATGGCTACACCTTC
>.|TRBV28|TRBJ2-7|.
CASISGTISYEQYF
TGTGCCAGCATCTCCGGGACAATATCCTACGAGCAGTACTTC
>.|TRBV4-3|TRBJ1-5|.
CASSQGAGSNQPQHF
TGCGCCAGCAGCCAAGGGGCGGGGAGCAATCAGCCCCAGCATTTT
>.|TRBV7-8|TRBJ1-1|TRBD1
CASSLNRGGGTEAFF
TGTGCCAGCAGCTTAAACAGGGGGGGAGGCACTGAAGCTTTCTTT
>.|TRBV6-2/TRBV6-3|TRBJ1-5|TRBD1
CASSYSLTGRSLNQPQHF
TGTGCCAGCAGTTACTCCCTGACAGGGCGAAGCCTCAATCAGCCCCAGCATTTT
>.|TRBV2|TRBJ1-1|.
CASSFGTSNTEAFF
TGTGCCAGCAGCTTCGGGACATCGAACACTGAAGCTTTCTTT
>.|TRBV5-5|TRBJ2-5|TRBD1
CASSRRQGSYETQYF
TGTGCCAGCAGCCGTCGACAGGGGAGCTACGAGACCCAGTACTTC
>.|TRBV12-3/TRBV12-4|TRBJ2-7|.
CASGRGSYEQYF
TGTGCCAGCGGAAGGGGATCCTACGAGCAGTACTTC
>.|TRBV30|TRBJ2-2|.
CAWSDTSPNTGELFF
TGTGCCTGGAGTGACACTAGTCCGAACACCGGGGAGCTGTTTTTT
>.|TRBV7-3|TRBJ2-1|.
CASSLMFSSYNEQFF
TGTGCCAGCAGCTTAATGTTCAGTTCCTACAATGAGCAGTTCTTC
>.|TRBV29-1|TRBJ1-1|.
CSAVDSGYEAFF
TGCAGCGCCGTGGACAGCGGATATGAAGCTTTCTTT
>few|TRBV19|TRBJ1-5|.
CASKAGGIHQPQHF
TGTGCCAGTAAGGCCGGGGGGATTCACCAGCCCCAGCATTTT
>.|TRBV5-6|TRBJ1-1|TRBD1
CASSLETGGWDTEAFF
TGTGCCAGCAGCTTGGAAACAGGGGGCTGGGATACTGAAGCTTTCTTT
>.|TRBV15|TRBJ1-5|TRBD1
CATSSEQGWYQPQHF
TGTGCCACCAGCAGTGAACAGGGGTGGTATCAGCCCCAGCATTTT
>.|TRBV27|TRBJ1-2|TRBD1
CASSLSDPGTGYGYTF
TGTGCCAGCAGTTTATCGGACCCCGGGACAGGCTATGGCTACACCTTC
>.|TRBV5-5|TRBJ2-5|TRBD1
CASSLGGQAETQYF
TGTGCCAGCAGCTTGGGGGGACAGGCAGAGACCCAGTACTTC
>.|TRBV5-8|TRBJ2-7|.
CAGVDAGTYEQYF
TGTGCCGGGGTAGACGCGGGAACCTACGAGCAGTACTTC
>.|TRBV28|TRBJ2-5|.
CASTPRGRLQETQYF
TGTGCCAGCACCCCGCGGGGCCGGTTACAAGAGACCCAGTACTTC
>.|TRBV7-8|TRBJ1-4|.
CASSSVFPNEKLFF
TGTGCCAGCAGCTCCGTTTTTCCGAATGAAAAACTGTTTTTT
>.|TRBV7-2|TRBJ1-4|.
CASSPSWRATNEKLFF
TGTGCCAGCAGCCCCTCCTGGAGAGCAACTAATGAAAAACTGTTTTTT
>.|TRBV6-5|TRBJ1-1|TRBD1
CASSSNIGGGEAFF
TGTGCCAGCAGTTCGAATATAGGGGGCGGGGAAGCTTTCTTT
>.|TRBV27|TRBJ2-4|.
CASRKQGAKNIQYF
TGTGCCAGCAGAAAACAGGGAGCCAAAAACATTCAGTACTTC
>.|TRBV18|TRBJ1-1|TRBD1
CASSARDRSEAFF
TGTGCCAGCTCTGCCAGGGACAGATCTGAAGCTTTCTTT
>.|TRBV6-5|TRBJ2-2|.
CASSPRLGPPGELFF
TGTGCCAGCAGTCCCCGACTAGGTCCCCCCGGGGAGCTGTTTTTT
>.|TRBV5-8|TRBJ2-6|.
CASSPQGLGANVLTF
TGTGCCAGCAGCCCGCAGGGTCTCGGGGCCAACGTCCTGACTTTC
>.|TRBV7-2|TRBJ1-5|.
CASSLDRSYSNQPQHF
TGTGCCAGCAGCTTAGACCGTTCCTATAGCAATCAGCCCCAGCATTTT
>once|TRBV27|TRBJ1-4|TRBD1
CASSTNPTGGEKLFF
TGTGCCAGCAGTACAAACCCCACAGGGGGCGAAAAACTGTTTTTT
>.|TRBV5-1|TRBJ2-7|TRBD2
CASSPGGLAHYEQYF
TGCGCCAGCAGCCCGGGGGGACTAGCGCACTACGAGCAGTACTTC